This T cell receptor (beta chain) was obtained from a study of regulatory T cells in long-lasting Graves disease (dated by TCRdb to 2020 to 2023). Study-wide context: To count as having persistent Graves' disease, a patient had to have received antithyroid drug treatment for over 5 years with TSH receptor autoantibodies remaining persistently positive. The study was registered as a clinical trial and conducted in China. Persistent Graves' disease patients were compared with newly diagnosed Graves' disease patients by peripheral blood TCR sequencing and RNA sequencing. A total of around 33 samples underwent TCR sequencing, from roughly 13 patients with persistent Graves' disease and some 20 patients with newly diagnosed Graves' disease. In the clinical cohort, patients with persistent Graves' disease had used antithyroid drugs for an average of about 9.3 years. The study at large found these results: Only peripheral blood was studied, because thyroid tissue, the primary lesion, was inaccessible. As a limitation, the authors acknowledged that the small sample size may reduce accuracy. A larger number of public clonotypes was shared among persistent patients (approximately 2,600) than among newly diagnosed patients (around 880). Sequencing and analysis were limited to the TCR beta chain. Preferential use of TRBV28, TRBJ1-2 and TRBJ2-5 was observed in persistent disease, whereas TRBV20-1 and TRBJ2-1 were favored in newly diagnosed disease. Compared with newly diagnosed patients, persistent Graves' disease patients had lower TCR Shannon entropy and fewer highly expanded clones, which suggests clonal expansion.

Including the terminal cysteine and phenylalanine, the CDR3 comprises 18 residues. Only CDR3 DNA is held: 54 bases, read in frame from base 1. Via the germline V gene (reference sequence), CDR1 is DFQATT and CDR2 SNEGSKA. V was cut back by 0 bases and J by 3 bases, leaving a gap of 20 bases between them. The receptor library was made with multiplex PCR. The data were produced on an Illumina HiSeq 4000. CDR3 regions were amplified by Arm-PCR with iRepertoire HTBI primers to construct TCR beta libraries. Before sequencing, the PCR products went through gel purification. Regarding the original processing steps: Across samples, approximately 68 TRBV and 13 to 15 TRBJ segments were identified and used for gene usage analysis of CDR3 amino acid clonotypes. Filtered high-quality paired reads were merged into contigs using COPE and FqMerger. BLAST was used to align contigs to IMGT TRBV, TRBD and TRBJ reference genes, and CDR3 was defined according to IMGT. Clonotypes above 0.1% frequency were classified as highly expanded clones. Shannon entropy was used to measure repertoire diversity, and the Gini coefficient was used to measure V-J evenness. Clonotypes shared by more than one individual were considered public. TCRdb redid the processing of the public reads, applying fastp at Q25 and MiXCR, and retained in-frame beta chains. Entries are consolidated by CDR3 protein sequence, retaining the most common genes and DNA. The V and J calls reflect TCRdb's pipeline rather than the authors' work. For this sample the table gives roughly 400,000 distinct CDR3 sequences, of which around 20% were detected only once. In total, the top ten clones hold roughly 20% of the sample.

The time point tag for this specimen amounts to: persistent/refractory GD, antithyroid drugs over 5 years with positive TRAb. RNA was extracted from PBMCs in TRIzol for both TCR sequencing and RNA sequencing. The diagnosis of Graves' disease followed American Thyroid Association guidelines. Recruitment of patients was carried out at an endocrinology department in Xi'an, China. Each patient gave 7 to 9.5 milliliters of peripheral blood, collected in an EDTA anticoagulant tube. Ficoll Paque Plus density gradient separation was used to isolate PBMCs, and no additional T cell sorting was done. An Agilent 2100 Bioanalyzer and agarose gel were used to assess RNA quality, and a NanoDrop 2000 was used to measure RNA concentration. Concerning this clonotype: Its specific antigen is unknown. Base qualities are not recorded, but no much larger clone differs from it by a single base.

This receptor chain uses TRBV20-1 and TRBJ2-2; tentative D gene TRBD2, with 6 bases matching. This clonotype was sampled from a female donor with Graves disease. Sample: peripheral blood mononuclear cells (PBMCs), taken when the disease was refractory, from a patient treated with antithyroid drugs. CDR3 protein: CSAREGLAGRMYTGELFF. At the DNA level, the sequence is TGCAGTGCTAGAGAAGGTTTGGCGGGAAGAATGTACACCGGGGAGCTGTTTTTT.